This T cell receptor beta chain appears in the sequencing data of a study of blood T cell repertoires in COVID-19. Study members were between about 18 and 95 years old and lived in 24 US regions. Donors were grouped by their self-reported clinical history. Trimming cost V 5 bases and J 1 base, with 11 bases left between them. In germline, CDR1 is MNHEY, CDR2 SMNVEV (reference sequence). The length of the CDR3 is 14 residues. Authors' analysis steps: The assay estimated nucleated cells by amplifying reference gene primers. Assay: immunoSEQ multiplex PCR; the TCRdb copy retains only in-frame clones and omits some. The DNA was the basis for D and trimming; V, J and clone size are from that table. The sample consists of about 400,000 clones, about 90% of them appearing once.

This receptor was taken from a woman aged 30 to 39 who had recovered from COVID-19. Sequencing used PBMCs or T cells enriched from blood (not recorded which). V is TRBV27 and J is TRBJ1-2; perhaps TRBD1 as D (5 bases). This CDR3 is CASSAGRINYGYTF. The CDR3 DNA reads TGTGCCAGCAGTGCGGGACGGATTAACTATGGCTACACCTTC.